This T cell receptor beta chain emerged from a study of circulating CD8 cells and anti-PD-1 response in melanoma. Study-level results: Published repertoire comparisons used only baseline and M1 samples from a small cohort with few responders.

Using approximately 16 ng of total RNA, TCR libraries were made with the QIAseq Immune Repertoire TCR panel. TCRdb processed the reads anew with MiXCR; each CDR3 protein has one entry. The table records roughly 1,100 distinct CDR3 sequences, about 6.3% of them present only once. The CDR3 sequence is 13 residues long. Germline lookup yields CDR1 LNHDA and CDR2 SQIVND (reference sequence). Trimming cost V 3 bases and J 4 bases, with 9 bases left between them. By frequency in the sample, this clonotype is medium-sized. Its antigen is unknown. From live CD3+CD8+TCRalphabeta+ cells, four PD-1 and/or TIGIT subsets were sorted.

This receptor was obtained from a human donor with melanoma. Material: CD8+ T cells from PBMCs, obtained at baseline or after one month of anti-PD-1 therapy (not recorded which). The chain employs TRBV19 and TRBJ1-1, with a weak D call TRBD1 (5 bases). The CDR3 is CASSIGGATEAFF. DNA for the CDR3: TGTGCCAGTAGTATTGGAGGGGCCACTGAAGCTTTCTTT.